The rows below give T cell receptor beta chains drawn from one sample of a study of response to subunit inactivated influenza vaccine. TCRdb analysed the RT-PCR reads with MiXCR anew, one entry per CDR3 protein. The table records 500,000 or so distinct CDR3 sequences, roughly 11% of them present only once. This specimen was PBMCs from blood, taken roughly 46 days after vaccination. Receptors originate from a middle-aged man who received an inactivated influenza vaccine. The CDR3 runs from the conserved cysteine through the conserved F or W. D genes are given only for firm matches. Clone sizes are given selectively: once, few, many, or a class where the clone is expanded.

DNA: TGTGCCAGCAGTTTATTCGGGACAGGGGGACTCAATGAGCAGTTCTTC
CDR3: CASSLFGTGGLNEQFF
V: TRBV12-3/TRBV12-4
size: many
D: TRBD1
J: TRBJ2-1

DNA: TGTGCCAGCAGTCCCTGGACTAGCGGCAAGTACAATGAGCAGTTCTTC
CDR3: CASSPWTSGKYNEQFF
V: TRBV12-3/TRBV12-4
size: many
D: TRBD2
J: TRBJ2-1

DNA: TGCGCCAGCAGCCAAGATGGCCACTATGGCTACACCTTC
CDR3: CASSQDGHYGYTF
V: TRBV4-1
size: NA
D: NA
J: TRBJ1-2

DNA: TGCAGTGCTAGACAGGCTATGGCCTACGAGCAGTACTTC
CDR3: CSARQAMAYEQYF
V: TRBV20-1
size: many
D: NA
J: TRBJ2-7

DNA: TGTGCCAGCAGTTTATTCGGGGTTAGCACAGATACGCAGTATTTT
CDR3: CASSLFGVSTDTQYF
V: TRBV12-3/TRBV12-4
size: NA
D: NA
J: TRBJ2-3

DNA: TGTGCCAGCAGCCCCCGGATGGATACGCAGTATTTT
CDR3: CASSPRMDTQYF
V: TRBV7-9
size: NA
D: NA
J: TRBJ2-3

DNA: TGTGCCAGCACTCCGGGAGCAATTCTTAGCACAGATACGCAGTATTTT
CDR3: CASTPGAILSTDTQYF
V: TRBV6-2/TRBV6-3
size: NA
D: NA
J: TRBJ2-3

DNA: TGCGCCAGCAGCCAAGAATTGGGGTCTAACTATGGCTACACCTTC
CDR3: CASSQELGSNYGYTF
V: TRBV4-3
size: NA
D: NA
J: TRBJ1-2

DNA: TGTGCCGGACACCTATCAAGGACAGTCTCTGGGGCCAACGTCCTGACTTTC
CDR3: CAGHLSRTVSGANVLTF
V: TRBV7-9
size: few
D: NA
J: TRBJ2-6

DNA: TGTGCCAGCAGGGAACGCTCACTAGCGGGAAGCACAGATACGCAGTATTTT
CDR3: CASRERSLAGSTDTQYF
V: TRBV6-1
size: few
D: TRBD2
J: TRBJ2-3

DNA: TGTGCCAGCAGCCCACCGGGACAGAGGAACTACAATGAGCAGTCCTTC
CDR3: CASSPPGQRNYNEQSF
V: TRBV7-8
size: NA
D: TRBD1
J: TRBJ2-1

DNA: TGCAGTGCTAGACCCCGAGGACTTGACACAGATACGCAGTATTTT
CDR3: CSARPRGLDTDTQYF
V: TRBV20-1
size: few
D: NA
J: TRBJ2-3

DNA: TGTGCCAGCAGTCGTGGACTAGCGTACTCCTACAATGAGCAGTTCTTC
CDR3: CASSRGLAYSYNEQFF
V: TRBV6-1
size: NA
D: TRBD2
J: TRBJ2-1

DNA: TGCGCCAGCAGCCTCCCGACGGGAGTTGCAGATACGCAGTATTTT
CDR3: CASSLPTGVADTQYF
V: TRBV5-1
size: NA
D: NA
J: TRBJ2-3

DNA: TGTGCCAGCAGTTACGGAGCAGGCTTCGTGTCCAATGAGCAGTTCTTC
CDR3: CASSYGAGFVSNEQFF
V: TRBV6-5
size: many
D: NA
J: TRBJ2-1

DNA: TGCGCCAGCAGTGAATACGGGGCGCAAAATGAAAAACTGTTTTTT
CDR3: CASSEYGAQNEKLFF
V: TRBV10-2
size: NA
D: NA
J: TRBJ1-4

DNA: TGTGCCAGCAATCAGCAGGGGGGAGGAGGCACTGAAGCTTTCTTT
CDR3: CASNQQGGGGTEAFF
V: TRBV6-1
size: NA
D: TRBD1
J: TRBJ1-1

DNA: TGTGCCATCAGTATCACAGGGTTGGATACGCAGTATTTT
CDR3: CAISITGLDTQYF
V: TRBV10-3
size: many
D: NA
J: TRBJ2-3

DNA: TGCAGTGCTAGAGAACTAGCGGGAGGTCGGTACAATGAGCAGTTCTTC
CDR3: CSARELAGGRYNEQFF
V: TRBV20-1
size: few
D: TRBD2
J: TRBJ2-1

DNA: TGTGCCAGCAGCTCAACGGGGGGCTATGAGACCCAGTACTTC
CDR3: CASSSTGGYETQYF
V: TRBV7-9
size: many
D: NA
J: TRBJ2-5

DNA: TGTGCCAGCAGCTGGGCCCAGACTAGCGGGAATGCAGATACGCAGTATTTT
CDR3: CASSWAQTSGNADTQYF
V: TRBV5-6
size: few
D: TRBD2
J: TRBJ2-3

DNA: TGTGCCAGCAGCCTTCCTTCTCAGCCCCAGCATTTT
CDR3: CASSLPSQPQHF
V: TRBV7-2
size: NA
D: NA
J: TRBJ1-5

DNA: TGCGCCAGCAGCCAAGATTTGAGGAATCAGCCCCAGCATTTT
CDR3: CASSQDLRNQPQHF
V: TRBV4-1
size: few
D: NA
J: TRBJ1-5

DNA: TGTGCCAGCAGCTCTCAGGGGACGGGCACAGATACGCAGTATTTT
CDR3: CASSSQGTGTDTQYF
V: TRBV7-2
size: few
D: NA
J: TRBJ2-3

DNA: TGCGCCAGCAGCTTGACGGGTCAAGGAGATCCCCTCCACTTT
CDR3: CASSLTGQGDPLHF
V: TRBV5-1
size: NA
D: NA
J: TRBJ1-6

DNA: TGTGCCAGCAGCTTGGAGACAGGGATCCTGTTCTTC
CDR3: CASSLETGILFF
V: TRBV7-9
size: NA
D: TRBD1
J: TRBJ2-1

DNA: TGTGCCACCAGCAGTCGACTGAACACTGAAGCTTTCTTT
CDR3: CATSSRLNTEAFF
V: TRBV15
size: few
D: NA
J: TRBJ1-1

DNA: TGCGCCAGCAGCTTGTCAGGGGACATGACCTACACCTTC
CDR3: CASSLSGDMTYTF
V: TRBV5-1
size: few
D: NA
J: TRBJ1-2

DNA: TGTGCCAGCAGCCAAGCCTCGCAGGGATATTACAATGAGCAGTTCTTC
CDR3: CASSQASQGYYNEQFF
V: TRBV4-2
size: many
D: NA
J: TRBJ2-1

DNA: TGTGCCAGCAGCCACAGTGGGGGGGAGACCCAGTACTTC
CDR3: CASSHSGGETQYF
V: TRBV7-9
size: NA
D: NA
J: TRBJ2-5

DNA: TGCGCCAGCCGCCGGCCCGGGGTCGCAGATACGCAGTATTTT
CDR3: CASRRPGVADTQYF
V: TRBV10-2
size: many
D: NA
J: TRBJ2-3

DNA: TGTGCCAGCAGCCAACCGGACGGACAGCTCTCCTACAATGAGCAGTTCTTC
CDR3: CASSQPDGQLSYNEQFF
V: TRBV4-2
size: NA
D: NA
J: TRBJ2-1

DNA: TGCAGTGCTAGAGAAAGGTCCAATTGGGCCCTCCACTTT
CDR3: CSARERSNWALHF
V: TRBV20-1
size: many
D: NA
J: TRBJ1-6

DNA: TGTGCCAGCAACTTTGGGTCGAGCTCCTACGAGCAGTACTTC
CDR3: CASNFGSSSYEQYF
V: TRBV12-3/TRBV12-4
size: few
D: NA
J: TRBJ2-7

DNA: TGCAGTGCTATCCCCTTGGGCGGAGAGACCCAGTACTTC
CDR3: CSAIPLGGETQYF
V: TRBV20-1
size: NA
D: NA
J: TRBJ2-5

DNA: TGTGCCAGCAGTTTAATTGACAGCTGGGAGACCCAGTACTTC
CDR3: CASSLIDSWETQYF
V: TRBV12-3/TRBV12-4
size: few
D: NA
J: TRBJ2-5

DNA: TGTGCCAGCAGTCAGGACAGGGCCCAAGAGACCCAGTACTTC
CDR3: CASSQDRAQETQYF
V: TRBV12-3/TRBV12-4
size: many
D: TRBD1
J: TRBJ2-5

DNA: TGTGCCAGCAGCTCCGGGAGGATTTACGAGCAGTACTTC
CDR3: CASSSGRIYEQYF
V: TRBV7-2
size: few
D: TRBD2
J: TRBJ2-7

DNA: TGTGCCAGCAGTACCGAGGCCCAGGGGGCGGATACGCAGTATTTT
CDR3: CASSTEAQGADTQYF
V: TRBV6-4
size: few
D: TRBD1
J: TRBJ2-3

DNA: TGTGCCTGGAGCCCGACTAGCGGGAGGGCCCTCTACAATGAGCAGTTCTTC
CDR3: CAWSPTSGRALYNEQFF
V: TRBV30
size: few
D: TRBD2
J: TRBJ2-1

DNA: TGCAGCGTTGAAGGACAGGGTGACAATGAGCAGTTCTTC
CDR3: CSVEGQGDNEQFF
V: TRBV29-1
size: many
D: TRBD1
J: TRBJ2-1

DNA: TGCGCCAGCAGCGCCGGGGCCGGCACAGATACGCAGTATTTT
CDR3: CASSAGAGTDTQYF
V: TRBV5-1
size: few
D: NA
J: TRBJ2-3

DNA: TGTGCCAGCAGGCGGGGCCGGGGGGCAAGCACAGATACGCAGTATTTT
CDR3: CASRRGRGASTDTQYF
V: TRBV7-9
size: NA
D: NA
J: TRBJ2-3

DNA: TGTGCCAGCAGATCGGGGGGCTTGGACTATGGCTACACCTTC
CDR3: CASRSGGLDYGYTF
V: TRBV7-2
size: many
D: NA
J: TRBJ1-2

DNA: TGTGCCAGCAGTTACGGGCTAGTGGCGGGGAGCACAGATACGCAGTATTTT
CDR3: CASSYGLVAGSTDTQYF
V: TRBV6-2/TRBV6-3
size: NA
D: NA
J: TRBJ2-3

DNA: TGCGCCAGCAGCTTGAGCAGGGGGCTTTCGTTTGCGGGAGGATTTTCCTACGAGCAGTACTTC
CDR3: CASSLSRGLSFAGGFSYEQYF
V: TRBV5-1
size: NA
D: NA
J: TRBJ2-7

DNA: TGTGCCATCAGTGAGTCCTTGGGCGTTGGGGTCTCCGAGCAGTACTTC
CDR3: CAISESLGVGVSEQYF
V: TRBV10-3
size: many
D: NA
J: TRBJ2-7

DNA: TGCGCCAGCAGCGTACCGACCGGGGGAGCAGACGAGCAGTACTTC
CDR3: CASSVPTGGADEQYF
V: TRBV5-1
size: NA
D: NA
J: TRBJ2-7

DNA: TGTGCCATCAGTGAAAGGGACCTCCTCACAGATACGCAGTATTTT
CDR3: CAISERDLLTDTQYF
V: TRBV10-3
size: many
D: NA
J: TRBJ2-3

DNA: TGTGCCAGCAGTCCCAACCTTCGGGGGAATGGGGTCAATGAGCAGTTCTTC
CDR3: CASSPNLRGNGVNEQFF
V: TRBV12-3/TRBV12-4
size: few
D: NA
J: TRBJ2-1

DNA: TGCGCCAGCAGCCTTGGGCCGGACGGAGCTAACTATGGCTACACCTTC
CDR3: CASSLGPDGANYGYTF
V: TRBV4-1
size: many
D: NA
J: TRBJ1-2

DNA: TGTGCCAGCACCTACAGTGGGGTGAATGGCGAGCAGTACTTC
CDR3: CASTYSGVNGEQYF
V: TRBV11-2
size: few
D: NA
J: TRBJ2-7

DNA: TGTGCCGGCAGTGGTTTATGGCGGGCCTACAATGAGCAGTTCTTC
CDR3: CAGSGLWRAYNEQFF
V: TRBV27
size: NA
D: NA
J: TRBJ2-1

DNA: TGCAGTGCTAGGGGGATCACAGAGACCCAGTACTTC
CDR3: CSARGITETQYF
V: TRBV20-1
size: NA
D: NA
J: TRBJ2-5